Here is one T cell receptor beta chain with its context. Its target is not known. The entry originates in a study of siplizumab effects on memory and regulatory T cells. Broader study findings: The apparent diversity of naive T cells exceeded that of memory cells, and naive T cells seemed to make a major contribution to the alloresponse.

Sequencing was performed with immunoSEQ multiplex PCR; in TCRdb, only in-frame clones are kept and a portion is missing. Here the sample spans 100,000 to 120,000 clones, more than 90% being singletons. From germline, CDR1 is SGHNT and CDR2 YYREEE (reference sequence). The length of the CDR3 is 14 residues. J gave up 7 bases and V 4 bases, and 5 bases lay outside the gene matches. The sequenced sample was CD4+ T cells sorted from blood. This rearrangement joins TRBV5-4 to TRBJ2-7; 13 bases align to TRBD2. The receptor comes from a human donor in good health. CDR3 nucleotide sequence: TGTGCCAGCAGCCGACTAGCGGGAGGACAGGAGCAGTACTTC. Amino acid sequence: CASSRLAGGQEQYF.